This TCR beta chain emerged from a study of blood T cell repertoires in COVID-19. Overall study: Material from acute and convalescent COVID-19 was sourced from the United States, Italy and Spain.

In the study's own analysis: Estimation of nucleated cell counts was performed using reference gene primer amplification. The repertoire was sequenced with immunoSEQ multiplex PCR; TCRdb's copy has only in-frame clones and lacks some. The V and J calls and clone size were taken over from that table, and D and trimming were inferred from the DNA. The repertoire holds about 150,000 clones, with over 60% as singletons. V dropped 4 bases and J dropped 0 bases, with 11 bases sitting between them. The germline CDR1 and CDR2 sequences are SGDLS and YYNGEE. There are 15 residues in the CDR3. This chain links TRBV9 with TRBJ1-3; tentative D call: TRBD1 (6 bases). This TCR came from a man aged 80 or over with acute or convalescent COVID-19. The material sequenced was peripheral blood. The CDR3 DNA follows: TGTGCCAGCAGCCTTGGGGGCAGCTCTGGAAACACCATATATTTT. Translation gives CASSLGGSSGNTIYF. Full variable domain (outside the CDR3, taken from reference TRBV9 and TRBJ1-3): DSGVTQTPKHLITATGQRVTLRCSPRSGDLSVYWYQQSLDQGLQFLIQYYNGEERAKGNILERFSAQQFPDLHSELNLSSLELGDSALYFCASSLGGSSGNTIYFGEGSWLTVV.